This T cell receptor beta chain was sequenced in a study of monozygotic twins with inflammatory bowel disease. Whole-study findings and limits: Limited statistical power may explain no repertoire similarity difference between concordant and discordant twins.

Total RNA amounting to 3,000 to 3,500 ng went into each TCR library. TCRdb re-called the 5' RACE reads and catalogs CDR3 proteins one per entry, DNA excluded. The sample totals approximately 340,000 distinct CDR3 sequences. Blood samples, whole and unsorted for T cells, yielded the isolated total RNA. Remarks on this clonotype: Its specificity is unknown.

Germline V gene lookup returns CDR1 DFQATT and CDR2 SNEGSKA (reference sequence). This CDR3 is built from 13 residues. This clonotype was sampled from a human donor with ulcerative colitis or Crohn's disease, or a healthy co-twin of an affected twin (not recorded which). The chain employs TRBV20-1 and TRBJ2-7; with no DNA, the TCRdb D assignment of TRBD1 cannot be verified. Sequenced sample: blood. The CDR3 reads CSADRDRGYEQYF.